The source of this T cell receptor beta chain is a study of T cell responses to AZD1222 COVID-19 vaccine. Study-level findings and limits: Clonal diversity was possibly underestimated, and the donors were mostly white British, with more females.

Points on this clone: The antigen remains undetermined.

Measured with immunoSEQ multiplex PCR; TCRdb has only the in-frame clones, and not every one. The sample yields fewer than 85,000 clones, about 90% seen once. CDR3 length equals 15 residues. V dropped 4 bases and J dropped 6 bases, with 18 bases sitting between them. CDR1 is SEHNR and CDR2 is FQNEAQ in the germline V gene (reference sequence). This sequence originates from an adult in good health. The chain uses TRBV7-9 and TRBJ1-2; D perhaps matches TRBD1 (5 bases). Material: peripheral blood, obtained on day 0 of MenACWY control vaccination. This chain's CDR3 is CASSSPGQNGDGYTF. CDR3 coding DNA: TGTGCCAGCAGCTCGCCCGGACAAAACGGGGATGGCTACACCTTC.